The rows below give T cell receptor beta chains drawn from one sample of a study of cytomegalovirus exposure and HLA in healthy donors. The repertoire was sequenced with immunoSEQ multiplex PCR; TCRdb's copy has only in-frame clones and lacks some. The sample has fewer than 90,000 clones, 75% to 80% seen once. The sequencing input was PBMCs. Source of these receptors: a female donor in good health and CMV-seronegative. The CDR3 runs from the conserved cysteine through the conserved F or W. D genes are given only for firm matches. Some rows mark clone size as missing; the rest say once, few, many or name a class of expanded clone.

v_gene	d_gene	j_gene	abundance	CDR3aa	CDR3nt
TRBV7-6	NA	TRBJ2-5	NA	CASSLSQQETQYF	TGTGCCAGCAGCTTATCGCAGCAAGAGACCCAGTACTTC
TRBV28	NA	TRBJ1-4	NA	CASSPDPWDWEKSSTNEKLFF	TGTGCCAGCAGTCCCGACCCCTGGGACTGGGAAAAGTCGTCAACTAATGAAAAACTGTTTTTT
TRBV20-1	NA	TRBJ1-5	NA	CSAAQTGLQHF	TGCAGTGCTGCGCAGACAGGACTCCAGCATTTT
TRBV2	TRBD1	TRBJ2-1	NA	CASKPGQAYNEQFF	TGTGCCAGCAAACCGGGACAGGCTTACAATGAGCAGTTCTTC
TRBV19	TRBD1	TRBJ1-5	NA	CASSPGTGINQPQHF	TGTGCCAGTAGTCCCGGGACAGGGATCAATCAGCCCCAGCATTTT
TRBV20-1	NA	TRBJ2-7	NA	CSARDWPEQYF	TGCAGTGCTAGAGATTGGCCCGAGCAGTACTTC
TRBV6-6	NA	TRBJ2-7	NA	CASSYSAGEYEYF	TGTGCCAGCAGTTACTCTGCAGGGGAGTATGAGTACTTC
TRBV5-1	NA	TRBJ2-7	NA	CASSKANRVDGYEQYF	TGCGCCAGCAGCAAAGCCAACAGGGTTGATGGCTACGAGCAGTACTTC
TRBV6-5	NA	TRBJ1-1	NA	CASYPQARTEAFF	TGTGCCAGCTACCCCCAAGCGCGCACTGAAGCTTTCTTT
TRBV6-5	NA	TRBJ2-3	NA	CASSSTLETSTDTQYF	TGTGCCAGCAGTTCCACACTAGAAACTAGCACAGATACGCAGTATTTT
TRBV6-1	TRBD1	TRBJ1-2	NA	CASSVWDRDGYTF	TGTGCCAGCAGTGTTTGGGACAGGGATGGCTACACCTTC
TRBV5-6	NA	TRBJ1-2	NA	CASSLERQAAYGYTF	TGTGCCAGCAGCTTGGAAAGACAGGCCGCCTATGGCTACACCTTC
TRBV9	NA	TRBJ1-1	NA	CASSVEGGDTEAFF	TGTGCCAGCAGCGTAGAGGGAGGGGACACTGAAGCTTTCTTT
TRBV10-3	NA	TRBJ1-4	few	CAISDGQQVEKLFF	TGTGCCATCAGTGACGGACAGCAGGTGGAAAAACTGTTTTTT
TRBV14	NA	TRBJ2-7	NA	CASSTSYEQYF	TGTGCCAGCAGCACATCCTACGAGCAGTACTTC
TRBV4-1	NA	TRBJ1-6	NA	CASSQAQGWNSPLHF	TGCGCCAGCAGCCAAGCTCAGGGGTGGAATTCACCCCTCCACTTT
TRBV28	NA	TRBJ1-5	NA	CASWGENQPQHF	TGTGCCAGCTGGGGAGAGAATCAGCCCCAGCATTTT
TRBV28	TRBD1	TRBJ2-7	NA	CASSGDRVYEQYF	TGTGCCAGCAGTGGGGACAGGGTATACGAGCAGTACTTC
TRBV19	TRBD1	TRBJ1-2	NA	CATRQGAGGYTF	TGTGCCACTCGACAGGGGGCGGGTGGCTACACCTTC
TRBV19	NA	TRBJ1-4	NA	CATRRDTGNEKLFF	TGTGCCACTAGAAGGGACACTGGTAATGAAAAACTGTTTTTT
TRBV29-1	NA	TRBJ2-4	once	CSVGGHGDIQYF	TGCAGCGTTGGCGGACATGGGGACATTCAGTACTTC
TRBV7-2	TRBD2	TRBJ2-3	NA	CASSSRGGGGVPTDTQYF	TGTGCCAGCAGCTCCCGGGGTGGCGGGGGGGTTCCCACAGATACGCAGTATTTT
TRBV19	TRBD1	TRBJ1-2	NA	CASSTPDRNYGYTF	TGTGCCAGTAGTACCCCGGACAGGAACTATGGCTACACCTTC
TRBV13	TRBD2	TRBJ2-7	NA	CASSLSGVYEQYF	TGTGCCAGCAGCTTAAGCGGGGTTTACGAGCAGTACTTC
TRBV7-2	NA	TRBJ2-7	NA	CASTSTLYEQYF	TGTGCCAGCACCTCGACTCTGTACGAGCAGTACTTC
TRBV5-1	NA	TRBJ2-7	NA	CASSSRGFAYEQYF	TGCGCCAGCAGCTCAAGGGGCTTCGCCTACGAGCAGTACTTC
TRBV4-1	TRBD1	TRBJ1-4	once	CASSFRGDATNEKLFF	TGCGCCAGCAGCTTCAGGGGGGATGCAACTAATGAAAAACTGTTTTTT
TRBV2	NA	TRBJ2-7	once	CASRGGSYEQYF	TGTGCCAGCAGGGGGGGTTCCTACGAGCAGTACTTC
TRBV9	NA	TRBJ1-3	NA	CASSDDPGVRNTIYF	TGTGCCAGCAGTGATGACCCAGGGGTAAGAAACACCATATATTTT
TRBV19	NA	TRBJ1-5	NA	CASTQDDRNYGNQPQHF	TGTGCCAGTACCCAAGACGACAGGAATTATGGCAATCAGCCCCAGCATTTT
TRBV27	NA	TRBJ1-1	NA	CASSLRGNTEAFF	TGTGCCAGCAGTTTAAGGGGGAACACTGAAGCTTTCTTT
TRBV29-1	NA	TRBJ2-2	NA	CSVTLARANTGELFF	TGCAGCGTGACTCTCGCCAGGGCGAACACCGGGGAGCTGTTTTTT
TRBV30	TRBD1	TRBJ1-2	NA	CAWSRFGDRGKGYTF	TGTGCCTGGAGTAGGTTCGGGGACAGGGGTAAAGGCTACACCTTC
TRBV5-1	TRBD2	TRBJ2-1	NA	CASSLDGGSANEQFF	TGCGCCAGCAGCTTGGATGGCGGGAGTGCTAATGAGCAGTTCTTC
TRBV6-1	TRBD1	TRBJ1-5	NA	CASCSGQGFNQPQHF	TGTGCCAGCTGCAGTGGACAGGGGTTCAATCAGCCCCAGCATTTT
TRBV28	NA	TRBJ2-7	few	CASSFWLAGYEQYF	TGTGCCAGCAGTTTCTGGCTAGCTGGGTACGAGCAGTACTTC
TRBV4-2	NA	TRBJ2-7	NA	CASSQESHEQYF	TGTGCCAGCAGCCAAGAGAGCCACGAGCAGTACTTC
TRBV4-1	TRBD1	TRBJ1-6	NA	CASSRTQGALLNSPLHF	TGCGCCAGCAGCCGAACACAGGGGGCGCTTCTTAATTCACCCCTCCACTTT
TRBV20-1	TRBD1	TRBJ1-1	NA	CRAQGYTEAFF	TGCAGGGCACAGGGGTACACTGAAGCTTTCTTT
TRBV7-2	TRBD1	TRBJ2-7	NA	CASGTGGNEQYF	TGTGCCAGCGGGACAGGGGGCAACGAGCAGTACTTC